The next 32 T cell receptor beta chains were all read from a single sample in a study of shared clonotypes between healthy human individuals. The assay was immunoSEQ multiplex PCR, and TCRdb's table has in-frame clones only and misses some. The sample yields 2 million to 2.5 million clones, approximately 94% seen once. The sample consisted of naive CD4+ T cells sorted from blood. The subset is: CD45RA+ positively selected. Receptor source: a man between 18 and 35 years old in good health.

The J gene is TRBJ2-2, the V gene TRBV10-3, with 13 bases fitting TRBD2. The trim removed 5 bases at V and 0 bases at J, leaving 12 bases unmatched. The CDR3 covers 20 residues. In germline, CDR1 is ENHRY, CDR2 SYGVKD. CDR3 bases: TGTGCCATCAGTTCCGGGACTAGCGGGACAATGGGGTCGAACACCGGGGAGCTGTTTTTT. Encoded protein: CAISSGTSGTMGSNTGELFF.

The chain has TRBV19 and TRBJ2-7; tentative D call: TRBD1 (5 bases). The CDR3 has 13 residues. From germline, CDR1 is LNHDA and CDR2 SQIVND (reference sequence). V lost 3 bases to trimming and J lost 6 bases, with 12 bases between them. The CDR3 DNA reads TGTGCCAGTAGTATTTCGACAGCCCTCGAGCAGTACTTC. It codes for CASSISTALEQYF.

The CDR3 DNA sequence: TGTGCCAGCAGGGAGATAGCGGACGAGCAGTACTTC. Residues: CASREIADEQYF. The chain carries TRBV28 and TRBJ2-7, with D maybe TRBD2 (6 bases). The CDR3 is made up of 12 amino acids. V shed 6 bases and J shed 5 bases, with 11 bases lying between them. CDR1 MDHEN and CDR2 SYDVKM come from the germline V gene.

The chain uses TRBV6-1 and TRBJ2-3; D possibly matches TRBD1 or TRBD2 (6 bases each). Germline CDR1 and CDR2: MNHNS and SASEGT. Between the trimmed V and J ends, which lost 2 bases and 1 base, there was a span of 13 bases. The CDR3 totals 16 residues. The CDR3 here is CASSERGARGTDTQYF. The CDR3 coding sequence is TGTGCCAGCAGTGAAAGGGGGGCAAGGGGCACAGATACGCAGTATTTT.

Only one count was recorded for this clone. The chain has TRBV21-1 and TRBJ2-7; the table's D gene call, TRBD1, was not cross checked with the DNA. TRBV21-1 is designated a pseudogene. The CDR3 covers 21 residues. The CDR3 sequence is CASSKAPLGPDRDPEAYEQYF. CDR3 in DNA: TGTGCCAGCAGCAAAGCGCCTTTGGGACCGGACAGGGACCCGGAGGCCTACGAGCAGTACTTC.

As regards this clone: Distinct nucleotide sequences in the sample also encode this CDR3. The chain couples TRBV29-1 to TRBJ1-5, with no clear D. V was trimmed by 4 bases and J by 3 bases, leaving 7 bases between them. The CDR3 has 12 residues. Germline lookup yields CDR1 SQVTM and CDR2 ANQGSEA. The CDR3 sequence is CSVGQINQPQHF. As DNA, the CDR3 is TGCAGCGTTGGGCAGATCAATCAGCCCCAGCATTTT.

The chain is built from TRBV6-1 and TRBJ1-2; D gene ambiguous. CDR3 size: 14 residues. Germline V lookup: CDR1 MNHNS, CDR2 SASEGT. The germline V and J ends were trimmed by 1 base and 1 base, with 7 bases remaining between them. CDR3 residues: CASSEVTDNYGYTF. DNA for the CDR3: TGTGCCAGCAGTGAAGTAACAGATAACTATGGCTACACCTTC.

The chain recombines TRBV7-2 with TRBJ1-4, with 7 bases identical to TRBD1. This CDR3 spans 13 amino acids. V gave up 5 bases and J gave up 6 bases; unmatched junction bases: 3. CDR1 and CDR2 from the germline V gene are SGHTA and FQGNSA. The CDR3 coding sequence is TGTGCCAGCAGCAAAGGACAGGATGAAAAACTGTTTTTT. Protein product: CASSKGQDEKLFF.

The CDR3 region is CAWSVWTGVDKNIQYF. The DNA for the CDR3 is TGTGCCTGGAGTGTCTGGACAGGGGTGGACAAAAACATTCAGTACTTC. The V call is TRBV30, the J call TRBJ2-4; 9 bases are a match to TRBD1. Germline V gene sequence: CDR1 GTSNPN, CDR2 SVGIG (reference sequence). This CDR3 region has 16 residues. V gave up 0 bases and J gave up 3 bases; unmatched junction bases: 6.

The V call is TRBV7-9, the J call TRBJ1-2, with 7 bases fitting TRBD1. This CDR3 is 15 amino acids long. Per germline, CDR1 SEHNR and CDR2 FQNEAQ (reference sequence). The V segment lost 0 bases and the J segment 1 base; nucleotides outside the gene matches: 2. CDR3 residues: CASSLASGGNYGYTF. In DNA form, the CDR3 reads TGTGCCAGCAGCTTAGCGTCAGGGGGTAACTATGGCTACACCTTC.

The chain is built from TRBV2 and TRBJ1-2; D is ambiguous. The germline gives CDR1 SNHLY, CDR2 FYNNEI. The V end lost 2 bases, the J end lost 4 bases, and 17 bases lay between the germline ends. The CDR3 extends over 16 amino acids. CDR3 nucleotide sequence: TGTGCCAGCAGTGAAAGTGGAGGTGCCAGCTTCTATGGCTACACCTTC. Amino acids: CASSESGGASFYGYTF.

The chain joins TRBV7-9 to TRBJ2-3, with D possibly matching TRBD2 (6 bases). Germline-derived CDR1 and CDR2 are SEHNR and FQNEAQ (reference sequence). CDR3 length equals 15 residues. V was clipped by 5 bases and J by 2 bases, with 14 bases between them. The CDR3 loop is CASSPTERATDTQYF. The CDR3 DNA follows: TGTGCCAGCAGCCCGACGGAGCGGGCCACAGATACGCAGTATTTT.

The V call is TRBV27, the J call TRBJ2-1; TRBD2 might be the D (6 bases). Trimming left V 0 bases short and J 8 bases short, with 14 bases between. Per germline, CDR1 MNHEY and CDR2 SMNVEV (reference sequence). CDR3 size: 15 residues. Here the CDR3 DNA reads TGTGCCAGCAGTTTATCGGCCCCGTGGGGGGATGAGCAGTTCTTC. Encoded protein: CASSLSAPWGDEQFF.

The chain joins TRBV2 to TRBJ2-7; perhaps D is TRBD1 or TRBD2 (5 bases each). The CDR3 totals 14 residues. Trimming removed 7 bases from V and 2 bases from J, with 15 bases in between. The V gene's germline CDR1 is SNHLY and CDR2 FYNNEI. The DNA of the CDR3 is TGTGCCAGCAAGGGGACGTGGGCCCCCTACGAGCAGTACTTC. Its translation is CASKGTWAPYEQYF.

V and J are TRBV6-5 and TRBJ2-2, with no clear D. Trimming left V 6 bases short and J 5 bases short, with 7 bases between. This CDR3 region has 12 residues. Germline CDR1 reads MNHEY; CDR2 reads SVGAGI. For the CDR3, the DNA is TGTGCCAGCAGCCCCGGTACCGGGGAGCTGTTTTTT. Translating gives CASSPGTGELFF.

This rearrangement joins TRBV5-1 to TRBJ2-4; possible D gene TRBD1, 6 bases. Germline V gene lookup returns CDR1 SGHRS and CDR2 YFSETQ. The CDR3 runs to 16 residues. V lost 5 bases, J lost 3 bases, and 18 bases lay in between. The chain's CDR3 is CASRPTGLVSKNIQYF. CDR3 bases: TGCGCCAGCAGACCCACAGGGTTGGTAAGCAAAAACATTCAGTACTTC.

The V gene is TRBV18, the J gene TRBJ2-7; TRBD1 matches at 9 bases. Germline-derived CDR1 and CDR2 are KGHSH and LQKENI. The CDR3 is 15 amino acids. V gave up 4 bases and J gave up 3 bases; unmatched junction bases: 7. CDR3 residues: CASSRRTGEGYEQYF. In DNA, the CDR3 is TGTGCCAGCTCACGTAGGACAGGGGAGGGCTACGAGCAGTACTTC.

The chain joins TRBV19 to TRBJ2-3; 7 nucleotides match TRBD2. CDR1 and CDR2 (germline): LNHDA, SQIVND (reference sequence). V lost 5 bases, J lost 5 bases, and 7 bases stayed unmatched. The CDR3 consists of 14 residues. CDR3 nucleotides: TGTGCCAGTAGTCGCGGGAGAGATTTAGATACGCAGTATTTT. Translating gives CASSRGRDLDTQYF. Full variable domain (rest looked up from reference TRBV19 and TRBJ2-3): DGGITQSPKYLFRKEGQNVTLSCEQNLNHDAMYWYRQDPGQGLRLIYYSQIVNDFQKGDIAEGYSVSREKKESFPLTVTSAQKNPTAFYLCASSRGRDLDTQYFGPGTRLTVL.

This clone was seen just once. CDR3 bases: TGTGCCATCAGTGAGTCGGCGCCAGCGTACGAGCAGTACTTC. Translation: CAISESAPAYEQYF. V usage is TRBV10-3 and J usage is TRBJ2-7; no firm D call. V lost 0 bases, J lost 4 bases, and 10 bases lay in between. Germline assignment: CDR1 ENHRY and CDR2 SYGVKD. The CDR3 has 14 residues.

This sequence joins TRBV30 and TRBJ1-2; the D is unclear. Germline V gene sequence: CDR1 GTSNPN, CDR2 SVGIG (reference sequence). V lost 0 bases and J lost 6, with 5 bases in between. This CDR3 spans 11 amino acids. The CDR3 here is CAWSVLNGYTF. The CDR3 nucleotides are TGTGCCTGGAGTGTACTTAATGGCTACACCTTC.

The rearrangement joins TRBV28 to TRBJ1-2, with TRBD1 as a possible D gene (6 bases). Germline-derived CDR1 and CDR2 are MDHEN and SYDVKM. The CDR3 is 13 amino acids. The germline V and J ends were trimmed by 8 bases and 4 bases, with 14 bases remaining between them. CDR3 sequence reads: CASQRGAGYGYTF. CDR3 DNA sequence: TGTGCCAGCCAGCGGGGGGCCGGCTATGGCTACACCTTC.

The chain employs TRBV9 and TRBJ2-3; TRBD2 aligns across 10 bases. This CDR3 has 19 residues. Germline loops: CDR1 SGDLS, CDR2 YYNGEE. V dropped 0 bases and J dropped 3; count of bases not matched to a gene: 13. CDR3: CASSVGVSGGPLWTDTQYF. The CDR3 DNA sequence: TGTGCCAGCAGCGTAGGGGTTAGCGGGGGGCCTCTATGGACAGATACGCAGTATTTT.

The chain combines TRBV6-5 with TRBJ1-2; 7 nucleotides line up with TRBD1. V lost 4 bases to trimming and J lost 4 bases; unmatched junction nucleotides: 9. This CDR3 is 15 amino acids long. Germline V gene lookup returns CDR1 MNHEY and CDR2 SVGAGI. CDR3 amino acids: CASSSPGQLLYGYTF. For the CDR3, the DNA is TGTGCCAGCAGTTCCCCGGGACAGTTACTCTATGGCTACACCTTC.

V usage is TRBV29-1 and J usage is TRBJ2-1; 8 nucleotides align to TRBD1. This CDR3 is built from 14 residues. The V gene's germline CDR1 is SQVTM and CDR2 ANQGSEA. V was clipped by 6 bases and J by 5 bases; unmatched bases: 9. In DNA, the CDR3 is TGCAGCGTGAGGACAGGGATAATCCACAATGAGCAGTTCTTC. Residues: CSVRTGIIHNEQFF.

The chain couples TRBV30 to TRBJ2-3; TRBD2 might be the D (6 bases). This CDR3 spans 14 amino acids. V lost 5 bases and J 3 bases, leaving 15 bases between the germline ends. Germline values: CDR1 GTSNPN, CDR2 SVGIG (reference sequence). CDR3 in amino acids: CAWGLGGETDTQYF. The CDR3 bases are TGTGCCTGGGGATTGGGCGGGGAGACAGATACGCAGTATTTT.

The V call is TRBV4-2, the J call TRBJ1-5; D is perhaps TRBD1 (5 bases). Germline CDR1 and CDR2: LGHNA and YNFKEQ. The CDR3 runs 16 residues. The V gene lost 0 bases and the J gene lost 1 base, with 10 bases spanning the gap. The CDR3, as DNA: TGTGCCAGCAGCCAAGATGGGGGGGACAGCAATCAGCCCCAGCATTTT. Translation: CASSQDGGDSNQPQHF.

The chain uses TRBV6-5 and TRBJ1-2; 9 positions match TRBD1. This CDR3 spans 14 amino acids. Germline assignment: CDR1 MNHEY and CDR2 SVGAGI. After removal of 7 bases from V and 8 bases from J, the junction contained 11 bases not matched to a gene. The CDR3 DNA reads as TGTGCCAGCAAACCGGGACAGGGTGTGGGAGGCTACACCTTC. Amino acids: CASKPGQGVGGYTF.

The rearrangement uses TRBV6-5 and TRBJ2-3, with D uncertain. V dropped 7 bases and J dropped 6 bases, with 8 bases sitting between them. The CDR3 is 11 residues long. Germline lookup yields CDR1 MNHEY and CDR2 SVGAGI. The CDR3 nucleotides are TGTGCCAGCACCCTCCATGATACGCAGTATTTT. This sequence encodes CASTLHDTQYF.

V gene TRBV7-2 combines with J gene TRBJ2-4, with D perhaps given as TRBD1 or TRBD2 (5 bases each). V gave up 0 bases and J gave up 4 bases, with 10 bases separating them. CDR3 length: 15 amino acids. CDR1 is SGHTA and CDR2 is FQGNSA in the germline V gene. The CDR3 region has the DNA TGTGCCAGCAGCTTAGCAGGCGAGGGGAAAAACATTCAGTACTTC. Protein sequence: CASSLAGEGKNIQYF. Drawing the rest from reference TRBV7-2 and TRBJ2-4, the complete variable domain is GAGVSQSPSNKVTEKGKDVELRCDPISGHTALYWYRQSLGQGLEFLIYFQGNSAPDKSGLPSDRFSAERTGGSVSTLTIQRTQQEDSAVYLCASSLAGEGKNIQYFGAGTRLSVL.

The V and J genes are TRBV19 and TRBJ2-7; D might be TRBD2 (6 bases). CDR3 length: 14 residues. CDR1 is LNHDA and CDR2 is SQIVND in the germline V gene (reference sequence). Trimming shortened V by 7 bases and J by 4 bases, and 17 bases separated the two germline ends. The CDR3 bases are TGTGCCAGTACTCCAGGGCGGGGCGGGTACGAGCAGTACTTC. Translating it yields CASTPGRGGYEQYF.

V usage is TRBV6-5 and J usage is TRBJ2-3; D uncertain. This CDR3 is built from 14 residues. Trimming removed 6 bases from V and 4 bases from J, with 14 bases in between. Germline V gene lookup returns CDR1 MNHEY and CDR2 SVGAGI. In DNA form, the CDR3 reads TGTGCCAGCAGCCCCATCGCTTCCTCAGATACGCAGTATTTT. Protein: CASSPIASSDTQYF.

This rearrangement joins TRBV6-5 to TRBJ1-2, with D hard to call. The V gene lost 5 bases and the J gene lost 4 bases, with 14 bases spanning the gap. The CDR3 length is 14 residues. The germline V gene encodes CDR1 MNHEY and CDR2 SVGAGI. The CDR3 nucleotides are TGTGCCAGCAGTCCTCGACCTCCAGGCTATGGCTACACCTTC. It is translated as CASSPRPPGYGYTF.